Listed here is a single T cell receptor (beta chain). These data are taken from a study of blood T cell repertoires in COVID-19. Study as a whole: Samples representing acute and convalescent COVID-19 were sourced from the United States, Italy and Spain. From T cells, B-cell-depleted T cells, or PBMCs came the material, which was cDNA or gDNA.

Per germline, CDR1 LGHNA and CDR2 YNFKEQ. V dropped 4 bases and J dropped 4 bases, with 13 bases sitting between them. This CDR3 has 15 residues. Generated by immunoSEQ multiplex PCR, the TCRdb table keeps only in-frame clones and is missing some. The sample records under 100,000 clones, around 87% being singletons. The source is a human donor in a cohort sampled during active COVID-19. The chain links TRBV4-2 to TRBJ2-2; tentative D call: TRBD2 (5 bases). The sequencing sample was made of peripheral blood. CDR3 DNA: TGTGCCAGCAGCCGTGAGGAGCGGACCACCGGGGAGCTGTTTTTT. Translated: CASSREERTTGELFF.